The 8 T cell receptor beta chains below come from one sample, sequenced in a study of memory CD4+ T cells and cytomegalovirus serostatus. The sort gate was single viable CD3+CD4+CD8-CD45RO+ cells for memory CD4+ T cells. Sequenced by immunoSEQ multiplex PCR; TCRdb stores in-frame clones only, minus some. The sample lists under 75,000 clones, 60% to 85% occurring once. Sequenced: memory CD4+ T cells from blood. The receptor source for this set is an adult in good health and CMV-seronegative. Some clones in this sample may be carry-over from other donors' samples.

V and J are TRBV7-9 and TRBJ2-3, with D tentatively TRBD1 or TRBD2 (5 bases each). V lost 4 bases and J 2 bases, leaving 10 bases between the germline ends. The CDR3 is 14 residues long. Germline V gene lookup returns CDR1 SEHNR and CDR2 FQNEAQ (reference sequence). The CDR3 loop reads CASSSWGTTDTQYF. The CDR3 bases are TGTGCCAGCAGCTCGTGGGGGACCACAGATACGCAGTATTTT.

This chain connects TRBV10-3 to TRBJ2-7; D ambiguous. The CDR3 is 13 amino acids. Trimming left V 9 bases short and J 1 base short, with 13 bases between. Germline lookup yields CDR1 ENHRY and CDR2 SYGVKD. In DNA, the CDR3 is TGTGCCATAAATCGGGCAGGATCCTACGAGCAGTACTTC. Translation gives CAINRAGSYEQYF.

This clone was seen only a few times. The chain is built from TRBV7-2 and TRBJ2-1; 10 bases agree with TRBD2. The CDR3 has 17 amino acids. From germline, CDR1 is SGHTA and CDR2 FQGNSA. J lost 3 bases, V lost 5 bases, and 10 bases had no gene match. CDR3 amino acids: CASSTYSSGGLYNEQFF. The CDR3 DNA sequence: TGTGCCAGCAGCACCTACTCTAGCGGGGGCCTCTACAATGAGCAGTTCTTC.

This clone was seen a handful of times. The chain recombines TRBV29-1 with TRBJ1-3; no clear D. CDR1 and CDR2 (germline): SQVTM, ANQGSEA. Trimming removed 4 bases from V and 2 bases from J, with 12 bases in between. This CDR3 is built from 14 residues. The CDR3: CSVVGDVAGNTIYF. The CDR3 coding sequence is TGCAGCGTTGTTGGGGATGTCGCTGGAAACACCATATATTTT. Using reference TRBV29-1 and TRBJ1-3 for the parts outside the CDR3, the full variable domain is SAVISQKPSRDICQRGTSLTIQCQVDSQVTMMFWYRQQPGQSLTLIATANQGSEATYESGFVIDKFPISRPNLTFSTLTVSNMSPEDSSIYLCSVVGDVAGNTIYFGEGSWLTVV.

The rearrangement links TRBV11-1 to TRBJ2-5; 9 positions match TRBD1. The ends lost 5 bases at V and 5 bases at J; junction bases unmatched: 15. The CDR3 length is 17 residues. Germline V gene data show CDR1 as SGHAT and CDR2 as FQDESV (reference sequence). The CDR3 DNA follows: TGTGCCAGCAGCCCCCAGTCGGGACAGGGCATAGGGGAGACCCAGTACTTC. Translated: CASSPQSGQGIGETQYF.

This chain uses TRBV7-9 with TRBJ1-1, with D perhaps TRBD1 (5 bases). Trimming took 5 bases from V and 6 from J, leaving 10 bases between them. This CDR3 spans 12 amino acids. Germline V lookup: CDR1 SEHNR, CDR2 FQNEAQ (reference sequence). CDR3 nucleotide sequence: TGTGCCAGCAGCGCCCAGGGTGCTGAAGCTTTCTTT. Translation gives CASSAQGAEAFF.

The table lists this clone with a few counts. This chain links TRBV28 with TRBJ2-1, with 11 bases matching TRBD2. CDR3 length: 16 amino acids. The V and J ends lost 6 bases and 10 bases, in that order; junction bases with no gene match: 14. Per germline, CDR1 MDHEN and CDR2 SYDVKM. CDR3 sequence (DNA): TGTGCCAGCAGGACGGGTGGGCTAGCGGGAGGTGGGGAGCAGTTCTTC. Translation gives CASRTGGLAGGGEQFF.

The chain is built from TRBV7-2 and TRBJ2-1, with 7 bases aligning to TRBD1. The CDR3 totals 17 residues. CDR1 and CDR2 (germline): SGHTA, FQGNSA. J was trimmed by 6 bases and V by 1 base; bases with no gene match: 12. CDR3 protein: CASSLGSPRTGFNEQFF. The CDR3 coding sequence is TGTGCCAGCAGCTTAGGATCACCACGGACAGGTTTCAATGAGCAGTTCTTC.